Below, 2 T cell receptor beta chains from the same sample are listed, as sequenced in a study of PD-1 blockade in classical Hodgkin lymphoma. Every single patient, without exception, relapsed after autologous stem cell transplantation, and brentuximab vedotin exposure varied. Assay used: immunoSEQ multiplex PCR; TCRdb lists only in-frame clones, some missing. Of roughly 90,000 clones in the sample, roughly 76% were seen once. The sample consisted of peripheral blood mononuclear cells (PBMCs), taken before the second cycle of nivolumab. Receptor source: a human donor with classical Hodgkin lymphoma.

DNA of the CDR3: TGTGCCAGTAGTGGGGGACCGGGACTAGTTGCCTACGAGCAGTACTTC. Translated, it gives CASSGGPGLVAYEQYF. The V call is TRBV19, the J call TRBJ2-7; 8 bases agree with TRBD2. Trimming at V came to 5 bases and at J to 2 bases, leaving 11 bases not matched to a gene. Germline V lookup: CDR1 LNHDA, CDR2 SQIVND (reference sequence). CDR3 length equals 16 residues.

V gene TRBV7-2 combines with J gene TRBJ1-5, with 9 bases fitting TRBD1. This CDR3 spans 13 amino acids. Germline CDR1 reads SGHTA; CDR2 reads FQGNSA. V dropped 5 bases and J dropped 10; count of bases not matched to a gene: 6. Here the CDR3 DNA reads TGTGCCAGCAGCGTGGGACAGGGCTACCCCCAGCATTTT. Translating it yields CASSVGQGYPQHF.